This TCR beta chain was identified in a study of vaccination effects on CD4 cells after COVID-19. The CDR3 has 15 amino acids. From germline, CDR1 is SGDLS and CDR2 YYNGEE. V gave up 4 bases and J gave up 7 bases, with 20 bases separating them. The protocol was immunoSEQ multiplex PCR, while the TCRdb copy is restricted to in-frame clones and leaves out a portion. The table shows around 63,000 clones, with roughly 76% occurring only once. Sequencing was preceded by expansion of antigen-specific CD4+ T cells with viral peptide pools in the ViraFEST assay. Subsequent to less than eleven days of culture, CD4+ T cells were isolated. Nobody among the vaccine recipients had prior SARS-CoV-2 infection (nucleocapsid antibodies were negative). Each culture had half its medium swapped for IL-2 medium on days 3 and 7. In the case of this clone: Its antigen is not known.

The J gene is TRBJ1-2, the V gene TRBV9; TRBD1 is a possible D gene (5 bases). This material consisted of CD4+ T cells from PBMCs cultured with HCoV-OC43 spike peptides, taken before COVID-19 vaccination. The subset is: HCoV-OC43 spike overlapping peptide pool stimulation. The TCR sequence derives from a human donor who received a COVID-19 vaccine. The CDR3 sequence is CASSPRESLASGYTF. The CDR3 nucleotides read TGTGCCAGCAGCCCCAGGGAGAGCTTGGCCTCTGGCTACACCTTC.